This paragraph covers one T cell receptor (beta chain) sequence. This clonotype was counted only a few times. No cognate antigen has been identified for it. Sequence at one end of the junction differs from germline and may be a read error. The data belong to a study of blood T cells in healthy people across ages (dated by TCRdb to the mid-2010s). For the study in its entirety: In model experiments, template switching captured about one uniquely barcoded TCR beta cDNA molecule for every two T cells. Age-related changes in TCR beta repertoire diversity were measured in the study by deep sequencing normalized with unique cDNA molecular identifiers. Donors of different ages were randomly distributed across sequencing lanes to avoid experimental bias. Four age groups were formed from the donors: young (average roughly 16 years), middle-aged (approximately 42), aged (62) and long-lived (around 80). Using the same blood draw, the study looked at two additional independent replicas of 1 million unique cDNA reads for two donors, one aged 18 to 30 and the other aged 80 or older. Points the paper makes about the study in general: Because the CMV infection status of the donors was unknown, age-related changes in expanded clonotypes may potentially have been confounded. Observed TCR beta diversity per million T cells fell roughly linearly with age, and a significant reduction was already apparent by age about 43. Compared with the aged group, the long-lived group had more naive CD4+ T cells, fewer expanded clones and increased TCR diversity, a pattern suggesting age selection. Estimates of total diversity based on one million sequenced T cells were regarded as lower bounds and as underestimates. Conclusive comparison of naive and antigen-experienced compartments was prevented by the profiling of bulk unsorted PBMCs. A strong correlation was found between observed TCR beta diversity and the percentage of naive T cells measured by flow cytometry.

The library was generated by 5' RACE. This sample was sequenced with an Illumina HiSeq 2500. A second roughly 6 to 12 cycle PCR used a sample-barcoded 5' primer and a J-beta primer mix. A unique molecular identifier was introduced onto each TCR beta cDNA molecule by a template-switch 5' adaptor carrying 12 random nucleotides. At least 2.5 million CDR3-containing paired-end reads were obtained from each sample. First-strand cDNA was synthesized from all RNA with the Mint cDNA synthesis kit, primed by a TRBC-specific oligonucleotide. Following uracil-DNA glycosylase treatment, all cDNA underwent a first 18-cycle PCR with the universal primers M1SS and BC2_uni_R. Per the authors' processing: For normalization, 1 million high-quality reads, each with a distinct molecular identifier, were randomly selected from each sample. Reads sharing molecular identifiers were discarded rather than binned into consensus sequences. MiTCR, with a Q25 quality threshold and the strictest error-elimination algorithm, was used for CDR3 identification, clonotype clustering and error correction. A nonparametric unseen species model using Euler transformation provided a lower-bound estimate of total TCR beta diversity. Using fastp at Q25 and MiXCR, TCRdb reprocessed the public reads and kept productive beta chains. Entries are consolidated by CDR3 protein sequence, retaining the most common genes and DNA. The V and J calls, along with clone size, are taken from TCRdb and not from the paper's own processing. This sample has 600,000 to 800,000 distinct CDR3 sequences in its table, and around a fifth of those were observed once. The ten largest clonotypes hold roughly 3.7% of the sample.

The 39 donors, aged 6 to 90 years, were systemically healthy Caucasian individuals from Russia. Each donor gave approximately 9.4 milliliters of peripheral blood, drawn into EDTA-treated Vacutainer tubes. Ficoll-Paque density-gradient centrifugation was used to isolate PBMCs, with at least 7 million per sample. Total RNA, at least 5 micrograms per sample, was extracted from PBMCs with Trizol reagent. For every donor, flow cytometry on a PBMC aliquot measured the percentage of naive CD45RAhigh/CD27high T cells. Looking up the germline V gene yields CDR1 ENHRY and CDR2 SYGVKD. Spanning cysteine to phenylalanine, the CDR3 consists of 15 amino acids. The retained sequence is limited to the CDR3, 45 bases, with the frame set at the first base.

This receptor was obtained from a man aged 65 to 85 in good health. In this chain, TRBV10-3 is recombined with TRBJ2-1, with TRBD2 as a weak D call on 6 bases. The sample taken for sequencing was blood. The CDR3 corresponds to CAISNGGNTYNAQFF. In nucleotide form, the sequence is TGTGCCATCAGTAACGGCGGGAACACCTACAATGCGCAGTTCTTC.